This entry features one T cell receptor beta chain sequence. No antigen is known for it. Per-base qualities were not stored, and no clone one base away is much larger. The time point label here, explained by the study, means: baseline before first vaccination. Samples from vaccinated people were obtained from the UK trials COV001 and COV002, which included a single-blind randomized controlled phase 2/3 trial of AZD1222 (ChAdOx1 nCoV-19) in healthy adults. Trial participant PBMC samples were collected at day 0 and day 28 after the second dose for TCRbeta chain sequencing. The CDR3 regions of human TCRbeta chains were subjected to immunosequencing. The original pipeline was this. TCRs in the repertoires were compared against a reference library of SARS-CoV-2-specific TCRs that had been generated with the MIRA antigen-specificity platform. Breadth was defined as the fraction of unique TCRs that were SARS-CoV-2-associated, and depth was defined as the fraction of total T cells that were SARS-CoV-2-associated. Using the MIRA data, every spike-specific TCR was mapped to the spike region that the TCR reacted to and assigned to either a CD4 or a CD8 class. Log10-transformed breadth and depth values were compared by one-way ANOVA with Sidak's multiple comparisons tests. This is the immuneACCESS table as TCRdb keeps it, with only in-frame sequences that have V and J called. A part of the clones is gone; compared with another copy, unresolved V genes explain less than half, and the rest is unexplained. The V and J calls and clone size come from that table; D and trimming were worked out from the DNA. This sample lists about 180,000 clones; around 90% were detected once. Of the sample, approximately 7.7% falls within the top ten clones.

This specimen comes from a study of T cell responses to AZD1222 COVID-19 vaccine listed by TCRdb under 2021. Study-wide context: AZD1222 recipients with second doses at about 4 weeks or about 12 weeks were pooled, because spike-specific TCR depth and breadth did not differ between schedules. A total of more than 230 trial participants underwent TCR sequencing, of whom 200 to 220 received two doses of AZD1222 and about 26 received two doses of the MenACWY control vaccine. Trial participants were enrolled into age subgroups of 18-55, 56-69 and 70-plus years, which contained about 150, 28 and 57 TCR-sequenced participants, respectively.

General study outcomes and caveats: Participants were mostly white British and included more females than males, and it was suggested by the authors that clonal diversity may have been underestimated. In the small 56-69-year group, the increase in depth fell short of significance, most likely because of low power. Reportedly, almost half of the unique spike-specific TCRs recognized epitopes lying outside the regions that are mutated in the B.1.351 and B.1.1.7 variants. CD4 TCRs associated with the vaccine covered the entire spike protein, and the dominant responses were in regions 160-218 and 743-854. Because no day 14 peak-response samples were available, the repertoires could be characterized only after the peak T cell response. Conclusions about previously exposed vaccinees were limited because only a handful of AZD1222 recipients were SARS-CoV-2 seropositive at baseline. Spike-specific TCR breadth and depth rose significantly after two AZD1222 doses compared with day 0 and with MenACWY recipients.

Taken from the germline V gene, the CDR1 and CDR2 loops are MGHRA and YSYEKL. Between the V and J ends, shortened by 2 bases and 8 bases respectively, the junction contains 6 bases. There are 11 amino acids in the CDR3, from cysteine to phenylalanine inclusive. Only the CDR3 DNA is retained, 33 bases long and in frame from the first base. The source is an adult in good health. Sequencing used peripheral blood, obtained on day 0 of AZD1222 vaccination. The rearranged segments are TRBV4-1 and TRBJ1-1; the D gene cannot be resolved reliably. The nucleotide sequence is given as TGCGCCAGCAGCCAATACCTAGAAGCTTTCTTT. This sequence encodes CASSQYLEAFF.